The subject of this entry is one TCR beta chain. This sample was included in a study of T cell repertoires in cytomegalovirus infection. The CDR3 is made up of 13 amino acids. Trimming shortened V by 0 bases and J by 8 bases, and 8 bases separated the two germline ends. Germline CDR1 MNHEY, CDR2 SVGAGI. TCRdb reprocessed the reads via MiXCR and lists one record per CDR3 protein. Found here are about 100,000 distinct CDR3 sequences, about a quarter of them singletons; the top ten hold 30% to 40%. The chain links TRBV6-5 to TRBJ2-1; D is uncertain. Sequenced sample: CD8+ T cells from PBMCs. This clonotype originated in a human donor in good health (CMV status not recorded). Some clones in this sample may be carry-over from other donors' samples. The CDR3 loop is CASSYSRGYEQFF. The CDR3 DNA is TGTGCCAGCAGTTACTCTAGAGGTTATGAGCAGTTCTTC.